The sequence of this T cell receptor beta chain was determined in a study of cytomegalovirus exposure and HLA in healthy donors. About the research overall: In an early release, HLA-typed donors contributed 75 million to 85 million unique TCR sequences. Findings and caveats of the study: The authors confirmed in vitro that a few CMV-associated chains were specific for CMV antigens. An Asian-associated ancestry cluster reportedly showed fewer N-insertions than the roughly 700-donor mean in a later analysis.

Everyone who donated was a healthy bone marrow donor. V lost 3 bases and J 7 bases, leaving 13 bases between the germline ends. This CDR3 is 13 amino acids long. CDR1 and CDR2 from the germline V gene are GTSNPN and SVGIG (reference sequence). About this clone itself: What it binds is unknown.

This PCR relied on a set of 60 Vbeta primers and 13 Jbeta primers. Only in-frame clones appear in the TCRdb table, and some are missing; sequencing was by immunoSEQ multiplex PCR. Seen here are around 130,000 clones, around 72% observed once, and the top ten hold less than 2%. The sequencing input was PBMCs. The gene calls are TRBV30 and TRBJ2-1, with D maybe TRBD1 (6 bases). The sequence was collected from a woman aged 18-29 years in good health and CMV-seronegative. The CDR3 DNA reads TGTGCCTGGAGGTGGGAGAGGGGGAATGAGCAGTTCTTC. It is translated as CAWRWERGNEQFF.